This T cell receptor (beta chain) derives from a study of T cells in Graves' hyperthyroidism and ophthalmopathy. Notes on the study in general: Among clonotypes expanded in thyroid above 0.001, most were also found in blood.

This CDR3 comprises 15 residues. CDR1 is SGHDN and CDR2 is FVKESK in the germline V gene. V was clipped by 1 base and J by 0 bases, with 10 bases between them. Each diagnosis drew on symptoms, thyroxine, TRAb, thyroid ultrasound and orbital computed tomography findings. Out of roughly 9.1 ml of fresh peripheral blood came the PBMCs. This clonotype was recorded at least ten times. The target antigen is unknown. Amplification of TCR beta CDR3 regions used RNA as the template. HTBI primers were employed in a first-round RT-PCR of the TCR CDR3. TCRdb re-called the multiplex PCR reads with MiXCR, one entry per CDR3 protein. The sample records hundreds of thousands of distinct CDR3 sequences, about 15% being singletons.

This rearrangement joins TRBV14 to TRBJ2-7; D is unresolved. The sequence derives from a woman between 40 and 50 years old with Graves' ophthalmopathy. Source material: blood. In DNA, the CDR3 is TGTGCCAGCAGCCAAGGGCGCGGATACTCCTACGAGCAGTACTTC. Its translation: CASSQGRGYSYEQYF.